This T cell receptor beta chain was documented in a study of T cells after somatic rescue of genetic block. Some clones are missing from TCRdb's copy, which holds only in-frame ones; the method was immunoSEQ multiplex PCR. The sample gives approximately 71,000 clones, just under 95% of which show up once; roughly 3% is in the top ten. V was trimmed by 6 bases and J by 4 bases, leaving 15 bases between them. In germline, CDR1 is MNHEY, CDR2 SMNVEV (reference sequence). The CDR3 runs 14 residues. The sequence was collected from a man between 40 and 49 years old. The sequenced sample consisted of peripheral blood mononuclear cells (PBMCs). The chain carries TRBV27 and TRBJ1-1; D is undetermined. In nucleotides, the CDR3 is TGTGCCAGCAGCACGAAGGGATGGGGCACTGAAGCTTTCTTT. Encoded protein: CASSTKGWGTEAFF.